Listed below are T cell receptor beta chains from one sample, sequenced in a study of blood T cell repertoires in COVID-19. Libraries were prepared by immunoSEQ multiplex PCR; TCRdb keeps only in-frame clonotypes and omits some of them. The repertoire includes roughly 140,000 clones, roughly 80% of them detected once, and roughly 2.3% sits in the top ten. Material: peripheral blood. The receptors derive from a man aged 70-80 years with acute or convalescent COVID-19. CDR3s include the opening cysteine and the closing phenylalanine or tryptophan. The D gene is left open where the match is weak. Clone size is not always given. Where it is, it says once, few, many or a class for expanded clones.

J: TRBJ1-2
size: once
D: NA
V: TRBV18
CDR3: CASSIRENYGYTF
DNA: TGTGCCAGCTCCATTCGGGAGAACTATGGCTACACCTTC

J: TRBJ2-7
size: NA
D: TRBD2
V: TRBV4-2
CDR3: CASSQDGTSGRDVPYEQYF
DNA: TGTGCCAGCAGCCAAGACGGGACTAGCGGGAGAGATGTCCCCTACGAGCAGTACTTC

J: TRBJ2-1
size: NA
D: TRBD2
V: TRBV6-5
CDR3: CASILSGRPYNEQFF
DNA: TGTGCCAGCATCCTTAGCGGGAGGCCTTACAATGAGCAGTTCTTC

J: TRBJ2-6
size: NA
D: NA
V: TRBV28
CDR3: CASTTAAPGANVLTF
DNA: TGTGCCAGCACAACCGCAGCGCCTGGGGCCAACGTCCTGACTTTC

J: TRBJ1-1
size: NA
D: TRBD1
V: TRBV18
CDR3: CASSPGQGDIGAFF
DNA: TGTGCCAGCTCCCCAGGACAGGGGGACATCGGAGCTTTCTTT

J: TRBJ2-7
size: NA
D: NA
V: TRBV3-1/TRBV3-2
CDR3: CASSQESQQYF
DNA: TGTGCCAGCAGCCAGGAGTCACAGCAGTACTTC

J: TRBJ1-1
size: NA
D: NA
V: TRBV6-5
CDR3: CASSYSGDNAFF
DNA: TGTGCCAGCAGTTACTCCGGGGACAACGCTTTCTTT

J: TRBJ2-3
size: NA
D: NA
V: TRBV27
CDR3: CASSTRLEYTDTQYF
DNA: TGTGCCAGCAGCACACGACTAGAGTACACAGATACGCAGTATTTT

J: TRBJ1-2
size: NA
D: NA
V: TRBV29-1
CDR3: CSVDVTELGYGYTF
DNA: TGCAGCGTTGATGTTACCGAACTTGGCTATGGCTACACCTTC

J: TRBJ1-5
size: NA
D: TRBD1
V: TRBV27
CDR3: CASSPGGQPQHF
DNA: TGTGCCAGCAGTCCAGGGGGCCAGCCCCAGCATTTT

J: TRBJ2-7
size: NA
D: TRBD2
V: TRBV28
CDR3: CAVTSEVYEQYF
DNA: TGTGCCGTAACTAGCGAGGTCTACGAGCAGTACTTC

J: TRBJ1-2
size: NA
D: TRBD1
V: TRBV9
CDR3: CASSGTGSVNYGYTF
DNA: TGTGCCAGCAGCGGGACAGGCAGCGTAAACTATGGCTACACCTTC

J: TRBJ2-5
size: NA
D: TRBD2
V: TRBV11-2
CDR3: CASSRLGLAGGETQYF
DNA: TGTGCCAGCAGCCGGTTGGGACTAGCGGGAGGAGAGACCCAGTACTTC

J: TRBJ2-2
size: NA
D: TRBD2
V: TRBV7-7
CDR3: CASSLVPGLENTGELFF
DNA: TGTGCTAGCAGCTTAGTACCGGGACTAGAGAACACCGGGGAGCTGTTTTTT

J: TRBJ2-1
size: NA
D: NA
V: TRBV24-1
CDR3: CATSGLTGAPRTHNEQFF
DNA: TGTGCCACCAGTGGTCTCACCGGAGCGCCCCGGACACACAATGAGCAGTTCTTC

J: TRBJ2-2
size: NA
D: TRBD1
V: TRBV24-1
CDR3: CATKNGDSNTGELFF
DNA: TGTGCCACGAAAAATGGGGACAGTAACACCGGGGAGCTGTTTTTT

J: TRBJ1-3
size: NA
D: TRBD1
V: TRBV5-1
CDR3: CASSLGQGAGNTIYF
DNA: TGCGCCAGCAGCTTGGGCCAGGGGGCCGGAAACACCATATATTTT

J: TRBJ1-4
size: once
D: NA
V: TRBV11-2
CDR3: CASSWAGGEKLFF
DNA: TGTGCCAGCAGCTGGGCAGGTGGTGAAAAACTGTTTTTT

J: TRBJ1-2
size: few
D: TRBD1
V: TRBV25-1
CDR3: CATYYPGQGAHNYGYTF
DNA: TGTGCCACCTATTATCCGGGACAGGGGGCGCATAACTATGGCTACACCTTC

J: TRBJ1-1
size: NA
D: TRBD1
V: TRBV19
CDR3: CASSKSGTGNEAFF
DNA: TGTGCCAGTAGTAAATCCGGGACAGGGAACGAAGCTTTCTTT

J: TRBJ1-3
size: once
D: NA
V: TRBV6-6
CDR3: CASRSTGGNTIYF
DNA: TGTGCCAGTAGATCGACAGGTGGAAACACCATATATTTT

J: TRBJ1-2
size: NA
D: NA
V: TRBV27
CDR3: CASSLQGGANYGYTF
DNA: TGTGCCAGCAGTTTACAAGGGGGAGCTAACTATGGCTACACCTTC

J: TRBJ2-1
size: NA
D: TRBD2
V: TRBV9
CDR3: CASSVYGLAGGDEQFF
DNA: TGTGCCAGCAGCGTATACGGACTAGCGGGGGGAGATGAGCAGTTCTTC

J: TRBJ1-2
size: NA
D: NA
V: TRBV30
CDR3: CAWSVYRASNYGYTF
DNA: TGTGCCTGGAGTGTATACAGAGCCTCTAACTATGGCTACACCTTC

J: TRBJ2-1
size: NA
D: TRBD1
V: TRBV3-1/TRBV3-2
CDR3: CASSALYGRGYNEQFF
DNA: TGTGCCAGCAGCGCGCTGTACGGCAGGGGGTACAATGAGCAGTTCTTC

J: TRBJ1-4
size: few
D: TRBD1
V: TRBV6-4
CDR3: CASSQGGVGEKLFF
DNA: TGTGCCAGCAGTCAAGGGGGCGTTGGGGAAAAACTGTTTTTT

J: TRBJ1-2
size: NA
D: TRBD1
V: TRBV7-8
CDR3: CASSLRQGIGYTF
DNA: TGTGCCAGCAGCTTGAGACAGGGTATAGGCTACACCTTC

J: TRBJ2-2
size: few
D: TRBD1
V: TRBV4-2
CDR3: CASSPDRRTNTGELFF
DNA: TGTGCCAGCAGCCCGGACAGGAGAACGAACACCGGGGAGCTGTTTTTT

J: TRBJ2-2
size: NA
D: TRBD1
V: TRBV5-1
CDR3: CASSLVRRQGAGTGELFF
DNA: TGCGCCAGCAGCTTGGTGCGGCGGCAGGGGGCGGGCACCGGGGAGCTGTTTTTT

J: TRBJ2-3
size: NA
D: TRBD2
V: TRBV5-1
CDR3: CASSVSGLAGGPGTDTQYF
DNA: TGCGCCAGCAGCGTGTCAGGACTAGCGGGAGGGCCCGGCACAGATACGCAGTATTTT

J: TRBJ2-6
size: NA
D: NA
V: TRBV29-1
CDR3: CSAGSSGANVLTF
DNA: TGCAGCGCTGGGAGCTCTGGGGCCAACGTCCTGACTTTC

J: TRBJ2-5
size: once
D: TRBD1
V: TRBV5-5
CDR3: CASSLAQGAWETQYF
DNA: TGTGCCAGCAGCTTGGCACAGGGGGCGTGGGAGACCCAGTACTTC

J: TRBJ1-2
size: NA
D: TRBD1
V: TRBV6-4
CDR3: CASSDQGQGGGYTF
DNA: TGTGCCAGCAGTGACCAGGGACAGGGCGGCGGCTACACCTTC

J: TRBJ1-5
size: NA
D: TRBD1
V: TRBV19
CDR3: CASSSGGQGGGFLNQPQHF
DNA: TGTGCCAGTAGTTCCGGAGGACAGGGAGGGGGATTTTTAAATCAGCCCCAGCATTTT

J: TRBJ2-3
size: NA
D: NA
V: TRBV7-3
CDR3: CASSLTWSTVADTQYF
DNA: TGTGCCAGCAGCTTAACCTGGTCCACGGTGGCAGATACGCAGTATTTT

J: TRBJ1-2
size: NA
D: NA
V: TRBV19
CDR3: CAIQNGYTF
DNA: TGTGCCATCCAGAATGGCTACACCTTC

J: TRBJ1-2
size: NA
D: NA
V: TRBV5-1
CDR3: CASSLRQEALDGYTF
DNA: TGCGCCAGCAGCTTGAGGCAGGAGGCTTTGGATGGCTACACCTTC

J: TRBJ1-5
size: NA
D: NA
V: TRBV7-9
CDR3: CASSLGVDRYNQPQHF
DNA: TGTGCCAGCAGCTTAGGCGTGGACAGATACAATCAGCCCCAGCATTTT

J: TRBJ1-4
size: NA
D: NA
V: TRBV5-1
CDR3: CASSLPGQGEKLFF
DNA: TGCGCCAGCAGCTTACCGGGACAAGGGGAAAAACTGTTTTTT

J: TRBJ2-3
size: NA
D: TRBD2
V: TRBV19
CDR3: CASRRGQRGGGADTQYF
DNA: TGTGCCAGTAGGCGGGGCCAGCGGGGGGGCGGAGCAGATACGCAGTATTTT

J: TRBJ1-5
size: NA
D: TRBD1
V: TRBV28
CDR3: CASRPGQGDQPQHF
DNA: TGTGCCAGCAGGCCGGGACAGGGAGATCAGCCCCAGCATTTT